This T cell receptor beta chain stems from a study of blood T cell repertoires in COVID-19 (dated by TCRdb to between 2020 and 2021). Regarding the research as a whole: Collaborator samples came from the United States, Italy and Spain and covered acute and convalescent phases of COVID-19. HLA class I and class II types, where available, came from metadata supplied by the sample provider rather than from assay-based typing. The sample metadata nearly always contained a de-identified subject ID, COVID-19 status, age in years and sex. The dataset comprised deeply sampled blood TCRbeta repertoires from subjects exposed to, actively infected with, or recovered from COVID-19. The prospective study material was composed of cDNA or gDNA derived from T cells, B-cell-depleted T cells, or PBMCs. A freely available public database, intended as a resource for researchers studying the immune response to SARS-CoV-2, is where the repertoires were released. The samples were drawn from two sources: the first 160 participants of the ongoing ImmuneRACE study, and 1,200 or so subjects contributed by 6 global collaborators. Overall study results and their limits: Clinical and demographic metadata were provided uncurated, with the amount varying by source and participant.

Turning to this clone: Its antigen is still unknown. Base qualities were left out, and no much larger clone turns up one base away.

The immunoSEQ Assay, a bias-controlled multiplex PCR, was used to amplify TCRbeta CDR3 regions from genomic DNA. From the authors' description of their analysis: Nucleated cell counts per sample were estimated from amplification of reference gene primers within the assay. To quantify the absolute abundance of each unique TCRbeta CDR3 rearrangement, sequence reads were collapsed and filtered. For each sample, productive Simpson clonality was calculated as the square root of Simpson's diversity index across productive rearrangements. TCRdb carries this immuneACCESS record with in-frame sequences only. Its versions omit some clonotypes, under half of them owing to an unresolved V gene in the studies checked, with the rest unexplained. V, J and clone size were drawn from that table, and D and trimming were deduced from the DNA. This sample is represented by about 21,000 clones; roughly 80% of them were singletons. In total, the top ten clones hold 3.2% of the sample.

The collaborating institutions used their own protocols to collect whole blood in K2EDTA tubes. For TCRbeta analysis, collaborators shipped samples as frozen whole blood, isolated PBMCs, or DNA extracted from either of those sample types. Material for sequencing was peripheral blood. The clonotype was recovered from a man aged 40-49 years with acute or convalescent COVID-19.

The DNA reads as follows: TGTGCCAGCAGCTTCTCCCTAGCGGGGGGTTCAAACTCCTACGAGCAGTACTTC. The translation is CASSFSLAGGSNSYEQYF. The chain uses TRBV11-2 and TRBJ2-7; TRBD2 lines up with 11 middle nucleotides. For CDR1 and CDR2, the germline V gene lists SGHAT and FQNNGV. Clipping removes 3 bases from V and 0 bases from J, with 10 as the unmatched junction base count. The CDR3 starts with the cysteine, ends with the phenylalanine, and has 18 residues. Left in the record is the CDR3 DNA by itself, 54 bases read in frame from the first base.